The clone carrying this T cell receptor (beta chain) has a single count. The target antigen is unknown. Germline-derived CDR1 and CDR2 are KGHSH and LQKENI. Deletions cut 0 bases from V and 7 bases from J, with 12 bases between. The CDR3 loop spans 15 amino acids. Clones were sequenced by immunoSEQ multiplex PCR, and TCRdb holds only the in-frame ones, with some missing. The sample shows approximately 2.5 million clones, more than 85% of them seen only once. The data were obtained in a study of shared clonotypes between healthy human individuals. Looking at the study overall: The study enrolled two women and a few men aged 18 to 49. Every donor yielded three CD4 naive, three CD4 memory, two CD8 naive and one CD8 memory plate. Overall study results and limits: Clonotype sharing among donors was expected to depend on sequencing depth.

This rearrangement joins TRBV18 to TRBJ1-4; perhaps TRBD1 as D (6 bases). The receptor was derived from a man between 18 and 35 years old in good health. Some clones in this sample may be carry-over from other donors' samples. Sequenced sample: naive CD4+ T cells from PBMCs. The subset was: CD45RA+ positively selected. The CDR3 region is CASSPPGGGGEKLFF. Here the CDR3 DNA reads TGTGCCAGCTCACCACCGGGGGGCGGTGGTGAAAAACTGTTTTTT.